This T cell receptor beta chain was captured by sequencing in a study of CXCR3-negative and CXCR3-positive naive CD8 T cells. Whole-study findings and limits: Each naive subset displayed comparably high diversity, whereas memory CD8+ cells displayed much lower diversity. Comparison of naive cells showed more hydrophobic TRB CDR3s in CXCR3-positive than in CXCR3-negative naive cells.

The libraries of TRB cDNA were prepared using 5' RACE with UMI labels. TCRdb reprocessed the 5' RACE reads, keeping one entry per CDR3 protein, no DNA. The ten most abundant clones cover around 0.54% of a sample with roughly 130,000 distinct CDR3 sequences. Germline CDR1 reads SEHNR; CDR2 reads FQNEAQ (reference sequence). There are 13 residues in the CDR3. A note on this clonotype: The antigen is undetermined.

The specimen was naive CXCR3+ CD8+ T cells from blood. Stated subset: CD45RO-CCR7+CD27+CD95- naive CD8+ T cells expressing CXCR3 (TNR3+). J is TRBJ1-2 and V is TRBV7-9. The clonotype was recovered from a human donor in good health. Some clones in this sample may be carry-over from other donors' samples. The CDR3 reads CASSPNGREDYTF.